The 23 T cell receptor beta chains below come from one sample, sequenced in a study of CD8 T cells in ankylosing spondylitis. MiXCR, applied by TCRdb to the 5' RACE reads, yields one record per CDR3 protein. The sample has about 230,000 distinct CDR3 sequences, approximately 8% seen once. Sequencing input: blood, either unsorted or a sorted T cell fraction (not recorded which). Receptors originate from a female donor with ankylosing spondylitis or in good health (not recorded which).

This clonotype has at least ten counts. V and J are TRBV7-8 and TRBJ1-2; 8 bases fit TRBD1. This CDR3 is built from 17 residues. Per the germline V gene, CDR1 is SGHVS and CDR2 is FQNEAQ. With V trimmed by 8 bases and J by 2 bases, 16 bases remained unmatched. The CDR3 sequence is CASAKNDRGGRNYGYTF. The CDR3 region has the DNA TGTGCCAGCGCTAAAAATGACAGGGGCGGGAGAAACTATGGCTACACCTTC.

This clonotype has a count of ten or more. At one of its ends the junction is not consistent with the germline gene, which may arise from a read error. This chain uses TRBV7-7 with TRBJ2-1; D possibly corresponds to TRBD2 (6 bases). Germline lookup yields CDR1 SSHAT and CDR2 FNYEAQ (reference sequence). This CDR3 is built from 18 residues. The chain's CDR3 is CASSPGGLSESIYNEQFF. For the CDR3, the DNA is TGTGCTAGCAGCCCCGGAGGGTTGAGCGAAAGCATCTACAATGAGCAGTTCTTC.

As concerns this clonotype: Being one base from a much bigger clone, this may be a read error. The chain joins TRBV15 to TRBJ2-7, with TRBD1 matching over 7 bases. The CDR3 contains 15 residues. Germline V gives CDR1 LNHNV, CDR2 YYDKDF (reference sequence). CDR3 nucleotides: TGTGGCACCAGCAGAGATAGGAACAGGGGATACGAGCAGTACTTC. This translates into CGTSRDRNRGYEQYF.

This clonotype was found many times. CDR3 loop: CATSRDWGRSNQPQHF. Here the CDR3 DNA reads TGTGCCACCAGCAGAGATTGGGGAAGGAGCAATCAGCCCCAGCATTTT. The chain employs TRBV15 and TRBJ1-5; D call uncertain. The CDR3 loop spans 16 amino acids. Per the germline V gene, CDR1 is LNHNV and CDR2 is YYDKDF (reference sequence). V lost 0 bases to trimming and J lost 1 base, with 10 bases between them.

This clonotype was seen many times. The DNA is left out, because the CDR3 cannot be placed on it with certainty; the CDR3 is given as TCRdb lists it. The chain's CDR3 is CASSSSDRVTEAFF. The chain links TRBV12-3 or TRBV12-4 to TRBJ1-1; the table's D gene call, TRBD1, was not cross checked with the DNA. The CDR3 totals 14 residues, both ends included.

This clonotype was seen a handful of times. The V call is TRBV7-2, the J call TRBJ2-2; TRBD1 matches at 7 bases. J gave up 4 bases and V 6 bases, and 8 bases lay outside the gene matches. The CDR3 covers 15 residues. Germline assignment: CDR1 SGHTA and CDR2 FQGNSA. The CDR3 protein is CASRSTGSSTGELFF. DNA for the CDR3: TGTGCCAGCAGGTCGACAGGGTCTAGCACCGGGGAGCTGTTTTTT.

The sample holds many counts of this clonotype. The chain has TRBV5-1 and TRBJ1-3, with 7 positions matching TRBD1. The CDR3 runs 14 residues. Germline CDR1 SGHRS, CDR2 YFSETQ. V was pared by 3 bases and J by 4 bases, with 4 bases of the junction left unmatched. Written as DNA, the CDR3 is TGCGCCAGCAGCTCGGGACAGTCCGGAAACACCATATATTTT. Its translation: CASSSGQSGNTIYF.

At least ten counts were recorded for this clonotype. V is TRBV9 and J is TRBJ1-5, with D possibly being TRBD1 (5 bases). Germline CDR1 SGDLS, CDR2 YYNGEE. The CDR3 covers 14 residues. The V end lost 4 bases, the J end lost 0 bases, and 8 bases lay between the germline ends. The CDR3 DNA follows: TGTGCCAGCAGCTCGGGACCTAGCAATCAGCCCCAGCATTTT. Translating it yields CASSSGPSNQPQHF.

The rearrangement uses TRBV4-3 and TRBJ2-3; D remains ambiguous. Trimming removed 0 bases from V and 9 bases from J, with 13 bases in between. The V gene's germline CDR1 is LGHNA and CDR2 YSLEER. The CDR3 consists of 14 residues. CDR3 in DNA: TGCGCCAGCAGCCAAGATCGGCTCCCGAGCACGCAGTATTTT. Amino acid sequence: CASSQDRLPSTQYF.

This clonotype was counted ten times or more. The chain carries TRBV6-1 and TRBJ2-5; D is tentatively TRBD1 or TRBD2 (5 bases each). The germline V and J ends were trimmed by 6 bases and 5 bases, with 16 bases remaining between them. This CDR3 spans 14 amino acids. Germline V gene data show CDR1 as MNHNS and CDR2 as SASEGT. The CDR3, as DNA: TGTGCCAGCAGCCTGGGACGGAATAAGGAGACCCAGTACTTC. This translates into CASSLGRNKETQYF.

This clonotype was seen ten or more times. The chain joins TRBV25-1 to TRBJ2-1; perhaps TRBD2 as D (7 bases). This CDR3 comprises 15 residues. Trimming removed 6 bases from V and 0 bases from J, with 12 bases in between. The germline V gene encodes CDR1 MGHDK and CDR2 SYGVNS. This CDR3 is CASRGGGYSYNEQFF. The CDR3 DNA reads TGTGCCAGCAGGGGAGGGGGTTACTCCTACAATGAGCAGTTCTTC.

This clonotype was detected many times. V gene TRBV29-1 combines with J gene TRBJ1-2; the D gene is possibly TRBD1 (5 bases). There are 13 residues in the CDR3. V was clipped by 4 bases and J by 4 bases, with 13 bases between them. Germline V gene data show CDR1 as SQVTM and CDR2 as ANQGSEA. The CDR3 reads CSVGDRNGYGYTF. The CDR3 DNA reads as TGCAGCGTTGGGGACCGCAACGGCTATGGCTACACCTTC.

This clonotype was detected many times. The CDR3 bases are TGCAGTGCTAGCCCAGGCTTTCGCGACGAGCAGTACTTC. Translation: CSASPGFRDEQYF. The V gene is TRBV20-1, the J gene TRBJ2-7, with unresolved D. This CDR3 region has 13 residues. Germline loops: CDR1 DFQATT, CDR2 SNEGSKA (reference sequence). The V and J ends lost 3 bases and 5 bases respectively, with 14 bases between them.

This clonotype showed up many times. V gene TRBV3-1 combines with J gene TRBJ1-1; D gene unclear. The length of the CDR3 is 11 residues. With 0 bases removed from V and 7 bases from J, the gap between germline ends came to 3 bases. Per the germline V gene, CDR1 is LGHDT and CDR2 is YNNKEL (reference sequence). CDR3 sequence (DNA): TGTGCCAGCAGCCAAGAGGGTGAAGCTTTCTTT. Encoded protein: CASSQEGEAFF. Using reference TRBV3-1 and TRBJ1-1 for the parts outside the CDR3, the full variable domain is DTAVSQTPKYLVTQMGNDKSIKCEQNLGHDTMYWYKQDSKKFLKIMFSYNNKELIINETVPNRFSPKSPDKAHLNLHINSLELGDSAVYFCASSQEGEAFFGQGTRLTVV.

The table lists this clonotype with many counts. The chain links TRBV5-5 to TRBJ2-7; D remains unclear. Between the trimmed V and J ends, which lost 0 bases and 7 bases, there was a span of 5 bases. In germline, CDR1 is SGHKS, CDR2 YYEKEE (reference sequence). The length of the CDR3 is 11 residues. In nucleotides, the CDR3 is TGTGCCAGCAGCTTGGCAGAAGAGCAGTACTTC. It specifies CASSLAEEQYF.

This clonotype was counted ten times or more. The chain employs TRBV7-9 and TRBJ1-1; D perhaps matches TRBD1 (5 bases). The CDR3 spans 13 residues. Germline V gene lookup returns CDR1 SEHNR and CDR2 FQNEAQ (reference sequence). V was trimmed by 6 bases and J by 8 bases, leaving 16 bases between them. The DNA for the CDR3 is TGTGCCAGCAGTCCTGACAGCTACTACGAAGCTTTCTTT. This encodes CASSPDSYYEAFF.

This clonotype appeared once. A junction end diverges from the germline sequence, so it may reflect a read error. The rearrangement links TRBV7-9 to TRBJ2-2; tentative D call: TRBD1 (6 bases). This CDR3 comprises 16 residues. From germline, CDR1 is SEHNR and CDR2 FQNEAQ (reference sequence). The CDR3 DNA is TGTGCCAGCAGCTTAAACAGGGCCGAGAACACAGGGGAGCTGTTTTTT. It is translated as CASSLNRAENTGELFF.

With respect to this clonotype: This may be a read error, as it is one base from a much larger clone. The chain links TRBV11-3 to TRBJ2-1; 14 positions agree with TRBD2. There are 17 residues in the CDR3. Germline V CDR1 and CDR2: SGHNT, YENEEA. The CDR3 spells CASSLGEGLAGVGEQSF. The CDR3 DNA reads TGTGCCAGCAGCTTAGGAGAGGGACTAGCGGGAGTCGGAGAGCAGTCCTTC.

This clonotype was counted many times. The chain has TRBV6-5 and TRBJ2-7; possibly TRBD2 for D (7 bases). Germline V gene lookup returns CDR1 MNHEY and CDR2 SVGAGI. V was shortened by 5 bases and J by 7 bases, with 9 bases between the two germline ends. The CDR3 has 11 residues. CDR3 residues: CASSEGGEQYF. In DNA form, the CDR3 reads TGTGCCAGCAGTGAGGGGGGGGAGCAGTACTTC.

This clonotype was counted many times. The chain combines TRBV10-3 with TRBJ2-7, with a possible D match to TRBD2 (8 bases). CDR1 is ENHRY and CDR2 is SYGVKD in the germline V gene. The V end was cut by 3 bases, the J end by 4 bases, with 19 bases between. The CDR3 length is 16 residues. CDR3 amino acids: CAISERGQRGRYEQYF. Here the CDR3 DNA reads TGTGCCATCAGTGAAAGGGGGCAGCGGGGGCGGTACGAGCAGTACTTC.

This clonotype was observed at least ten times. The chain couples TRBV5-1 to TRBJ1-4; D remains ambiguous. Trimming removed 4 bases at V and 6 bases at J, with 13 bases between. CDR3 length equals 14 residues. Germline CDR1 is SGHRS and CDR2 is YFSETQ. For the CDR3, the DNA is TGCGCCAGCAGCCCAGAATGGATCGATGAAAAACTGTTTTTT. Protein sequence: CASSPEWIDEKLFF. The full variable domain, rest sourced from reference TRBV5-1 and TRBJ1-4, is KAGVTQTPRYLIKTRGQQVTLSCSPISGHRSVSWYQQTPGQGLQFLFEYFSETQRNKGNFPGRFSGRQFSNSRSEMNVSTLELGDSALYLCASSPEWIDEKLFFGSGTQLSVL.

Many counts were recorded for this clonotype. This chain connects TRBV7-2 to TRBJ2-5, with D hard to call. CDR1 is SGHTA and CDR2 is FQGNSA in the germline V gene. The V end lost 1 base, the J end lost 1 base, and 4 bases lay between the germline ends. The CDR3 is 13 residues long. The CDR3 loop is CASSLVTQETQYF. In nucleotides, the CDR3 is TGTGCCAGCAGCTTAGTGACCCAAGAGACCCAGTACTTC.

This clonotype was seen ten or more times. This CDR3 is CSAGKGTSGAYEQYF. The CDR3, as DNA: TGCAGTGCCGGCAAGGGTACTAGCGGTGCCTACGAGCAGTACTTC. The V call is TRBV20-1, the J call TRBJ2-7; 8 nucleotides agree with TRBD2. Per germline, CDR1 DFQATT and CDR2 SNEGSKA (reference sequence). V dropped 6 bases and J dropped 2; count of bases not matched to a gene: 12. This CDR3 region has 15 residues.